The following is a T cell receptor beta chain sequence with its context. Its antigen is as yet unknown. The primer mix had 60 Vbeta and 13 Jbeta primers. Sequencing was performed with immunoSEQ multiplex PCR; in TCRdb, only in-frame clones are kept and a portion is missing. The table has 140,000 to 150,000 clones, about three quarters seen once. These data originate in a study of cytomegalovirus exposure and HLA in healthy donors. Study-wide findings and caveats: A later analysis associated some 18,000 TCR beta sequences with HLA alleles at a 0.05 false discovery rate.

Germline V gene sequence: CDR1 SGHAT, CDR2 FQDESV (reference sequence). Germline trimming cut 5 bases from V and 1 base from J; bases unmatched to any gene: 12. This CDR3 contains 17 residues. V gene TRBV11-1 combines with J gene TRBJ1-1; TRBD1 matches 8 bases. The source of this sequence is a man aged 40-50 years in good health and CMV-seropositive. Sequencing used PBMCs. The DNA for the CDR3 is TGTGCCAGCAGCCAGGGGGCGACAGGGTCCCCGAACACTGAAGCTTTCTTT. It yields the protein CASSQGATGSPNTEAFF.